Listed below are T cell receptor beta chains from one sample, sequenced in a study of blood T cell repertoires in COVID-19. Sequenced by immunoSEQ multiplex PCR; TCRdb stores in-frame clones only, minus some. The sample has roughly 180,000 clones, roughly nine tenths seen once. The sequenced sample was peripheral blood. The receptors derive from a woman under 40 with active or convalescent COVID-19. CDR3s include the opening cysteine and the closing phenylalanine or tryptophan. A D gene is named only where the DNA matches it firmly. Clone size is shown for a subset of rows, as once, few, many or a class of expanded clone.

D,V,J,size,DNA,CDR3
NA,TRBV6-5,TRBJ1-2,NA,TGTGCCAGCAGTTACGAGGGCCTTTCTAACTATGGCTACACCTTC,CASSYEGLSNYGYTF
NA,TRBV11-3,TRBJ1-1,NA,TGTGCCAGCGGGCGGGCCACTGAAGCTTTCTTT,CASGRATEAFF
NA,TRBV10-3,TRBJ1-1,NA,TGTGCCATCTGTGAACAGGGCATCTCCACTGAAGCTTTCTTT,CAICEQGISTEAFF
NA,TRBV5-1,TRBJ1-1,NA,TGCGCCAGCAGCTATTCAGGGTCGATTACTGAAGCTTTCTTT,CASSYSGSITEAFF
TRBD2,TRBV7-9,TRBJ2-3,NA,TGTGCCAGCAGCTCGTGGACTAGCGGGGGGGTGCTGGGCACAGATACGCAGTATTTT,CASSSWTSGGVLGTDTQYF
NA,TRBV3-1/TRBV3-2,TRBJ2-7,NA,TGTGCCAGCAGCCTCCCGGGGATGGGGGAGCAGTACTTC,CASSLPGMGEQYF
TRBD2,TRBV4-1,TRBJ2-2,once,TGCGCCAGCAGCCCGGGCGGGGGGGGGAGACGCCCCGGGGAGCTGTTTTTT,CASSPGGGGRRPGELFF
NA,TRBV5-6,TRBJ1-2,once,TGTGCCAGCAGCCCCGGGACTTCCAGCTATGGCTACACCTTC,CASSPGTSSYGYTF
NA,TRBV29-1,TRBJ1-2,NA,TGCAGCGTTGAGCCAGGGGACTATGGCTACACCTTC,CSVEPGDYGYTF
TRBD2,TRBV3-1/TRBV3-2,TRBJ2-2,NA,TGTGCCAGCAGCCTATTAAATAGCGGGAGGGCCGCCGGGGAGCTGTTTTTT,CASSLLNSGRAAGELFF
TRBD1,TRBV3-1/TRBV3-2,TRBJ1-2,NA,TGTGCCAGCAGCCCATCTGACAGGGCGAGCGGCTACACCTTC,CASSPSDRASGYTF
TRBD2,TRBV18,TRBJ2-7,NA,TGTGCCAGCTCCCCTCCGGGGAGGGTCGGTTACGAGCAGTACTTC,CASSPPGRVGYEQYF
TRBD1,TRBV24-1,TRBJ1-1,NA,TGTGCCACCAGTGGAACCGGGACAGGGCGCACTGAAGCTTTCTTT,CATSGTGTGRTEAFF
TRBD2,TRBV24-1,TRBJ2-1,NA,TGTGCCACCAGTTTGCCGACTAGCGGGAGGGCCATGAATGAGCAGTTCTTC,CATSLPTSGRAMNEQFF
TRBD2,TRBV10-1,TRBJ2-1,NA,TGCGCCAGCACTGCGGGGGGCCCTACGGATGAGCAGTTCTTC,CASTAGGPTDEQFF
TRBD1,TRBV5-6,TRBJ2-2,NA,TGTGCCAGCACCCTGGTTGACAGGGCCCCCGGGGAGCTGTTTTTT,CASTLVDRAPGELFF
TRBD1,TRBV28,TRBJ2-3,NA,TGTGCCAGCAGTGTCCAGGGGGCTGGTGCAGATACGCAGTATTTT,CASSVQGAGADTQYF
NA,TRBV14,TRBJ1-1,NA,TGTGCCAGCAGCCAAGGACACGGTCGCCAGGCTTTCTTT,CASSQGHGRQAFF
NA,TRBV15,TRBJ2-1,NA,TGTGCCACCGACAGGGGAGGGGGATCCAGCTCCTACAATGAGCAGTTCTTC,CATDRGGGSSSYNEQFF
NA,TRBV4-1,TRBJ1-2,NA,TGCGCCAGCAGCCAAGAAGGGACTTATGGCTACACCTTC,CASSQEGTYGYTF
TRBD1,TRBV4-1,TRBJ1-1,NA,TGCGCCAGCAGCCACTTCGGACAGGGACAGACTGAAGCTTTCTTT,CASSHFGQGQTEAFF
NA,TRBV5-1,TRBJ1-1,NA,TGCGCCAGCAGCTTGGTCGGGACAAGAGTGAACACTGAAGCTTTCTTT,CASSLVGTRVNTEAFF
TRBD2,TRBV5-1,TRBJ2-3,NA,TGCGCCAGCAGCTCGGAGGTAGCGGGGGCCCATCTTACATACACAGATACGCAGTATTTT,CASSSEVAGAHLTYTDTQYF
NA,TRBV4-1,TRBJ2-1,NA,TGCGCCAGCAGCCATCCCCAAGCCACTAATGAGCAGTTCTTC,CASSHPQATNEQFF
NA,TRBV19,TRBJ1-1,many,TGTGCCAGTAGTATCCCCACGGGGAACACTGAAGCTTTCTTT,CASSIPTGNTEAFF
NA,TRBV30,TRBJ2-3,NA,TGTGCCTGGAGCCGAGATACGCAGTATTTT,CAWSRDTQYF
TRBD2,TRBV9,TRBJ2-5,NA,TGTGCCAGCAGCGTAGGGACTAGCGGGGGGGGTAGGGAGACCCAGTACTTC,CASSVGTSGGGRETQYF